Following are 10 T cell receptor beta chains from one sample sequenced in a study of cytomegalovirus exposure and HLA in healthy donors. Primers for the PCR totalled 60 Vbeta and 13 Jbeta. Assay used: immunoSEQ multiplex PCR; TCRdb lists only in-frame clones, some missing. In the table there are approximately 75,000 clones, about 72% of which are singletons. The sequenced sample was PBMCs. Receptors were obtained from a man aged 35 to 55 in good health and CMV-seropositive.

This sequence joins TRBV19 and TRBJ2-1; 9 bases are a match to TRBD1. Per germline, CDR1 LNHDA and CDR2 SQIVND (reference sequence). The CDR3 runs 15 residues. V was pared by 2 bases and J by 8 bases, with 7 bases of the junction left unmatched. For the CDR3, the DNA is TGTGCCAGTAGTATACGGGACAGGGTCTCGGATGAGCAGTTCTTC. It yields the protein CASSIRDRVSDEQFF.

V and J are TRBV5-4 and TRBJ2-2; weak D call: TRBD2 (6 bases). The germline gives CDR1 SGHNT, CDR2 YYREEE (reference sequence). This CDR3 is built from 16 residues. Trimming pared 1 base from V and 4 bases from J, leaving 14 bases between. CDR3 loop: CASSLIAGSGTGELFF. The CDR3 coding sequence is TGTGCCAGCAGCTTGATCGCGGGATCAGGCACCGGGGAGCTGTTTTTT.

The rearrangement links TRBV5-1 to TRBJ1-2; D call uncertain. Trimming removed 0 bases from V and 6 bases from J, with 9 bases in between. The CDR3 contains 13 residues. Germline V CDR1 and CDR2: SGHRS, YFSETQ. The CDR3 reads CASSLEPRDGYTF. CDR3 in DNA: TGCGCCAGCAGCTTGGAACCCCGAGATGGCTACACCTTC. Supplemented by reference TRBV5-1 and TRBJ1-2, the full variable domain reads KAGVTQTPRYLIKTRGQQVTLSCSPISGHRSVSWYQQTPGQGLQFLFEYFSETQRNKGNFPGRFSGRQFSNSRSEMNVSTLELGDSALYLCASSLEPRDGYTFGSGTRLTVV.

The chain joins TRBV6-1 to TRBJ1-2; 8 positions match TRBD1. The CDR3 loop spans 14 amino acids. CDR1 and CDR2 (germline): MNHNS, SASEGT. The junction had 8 bases not matched to a gene; V was cut back by 3 bases and J by 8 bases. CDR3 protein: CASSELGQGKGYTF. The CDR3 DNA reads TGTGCCAGCAGTGAGCTCGGACAGGGTAAGGGCTACACCTTC.

V and J are TRBV30 and TRBJ2-3; 7 bases line up with TRBD2. Per germline, CDR1 GTSNPN and CDR2 SVGIG (reference sequence). CDR3 length equals 15 residues. The trim removed 1 base at V and 3 bases at J, leaving 7 bases unmatched. The CDR3 region has the DNA TGTGCCTGGAGTGGGGGGAGCGGGGCGACAGATACGCAGTATTTT. This codes for CAWSGGSGATDTQYF. The full variable domain, with the rest looked up from reference TRBV30 and TRBJ2-3, is SQTIHQWPATLVQPVGSPLSLECTVEGTSNPNLYWYRQAAGRGLQLLFYSVGIGQISSEVPQNLSASRPQDRQFILSSKKLLLSDSGFYLCAWSGGSGATDTQYFGPGTRLTVL.

The CDR3 here is CASILAGSASYTF. Written as DNA, the CDR3 is TGTGCCAGCATCCTTGCCGGTTCCGCCAGCTACACCTTC. V gene TRBV7-2 combines with J gene TRBJ1-2, with D hard to call. The ends were cut back, 7 bases at V and 9 bases at J, with 18 bases in the middle. The CDR3 is 13 residues long. The V gene's germline CDR1 is SGHTA and CDR2 FQGNSA.

V gene TRBV6-5 combines with J gene TRBJ2-1; the D gene is possibly TRBD1 (6 bases). The CDR3 is 16 amino acids. Germline loops: CDR1 MNHEY, CDR2 SVGAGI. With 0 bases removed from V and 4 bases from J, the gap between germline ends came to 13 bases. The CDR3 loop is CASSYSRGIGYNEQFF. The DNA for the CDR3 is TGTGCCAGCAGTTACTCGAGGGGGATAGGGTACAATGAGCAGTTCTTC.

The rearrangement uses TRBV9 and TRBJ2-3, with 8 bases fitting TRBD1. The ends lost 1 base at V and 4 bases at J; junction bases unmatched: 8. CDR3 length equals 16 residues. Germline lookup yields CDR1 SGDLS and CDR2 YYNGEE. The CDR3 loop reads CASSVSLTGEADTQYF. The CDR3 nucleotides are TGTGCCAGCAGCGTATCACTGACAGGGGAGGCAGATACGCAGTATTTT.

This clone was seen a handful of times. The rearrangement uses TRBV28 and TRBJ1-5; unclear D gene. The CDR3 has 15 amino acids. The germline V and J ends were trimmed by 6 bases and 1 base, with 13 bases remaining between them. Germline CDR1 MDHEN, CDR2 SYDVKM. The DNA for the CDR3 is TGTGCCAGCAGCCCCCGGGTAGTGAGCAATCAGCCCCAGCATTTT. It specifies CASSPRVVSNQPQHF.

The chain couples TRBV2 to TRBJ1-1; possibly TRBD1 for D (5 bases). Per the germline V gene, CDR1 is SNHLY and CDR2 is FYNNEI. Trimming shortened V by 3 bases and J by 7 bases, and 18 bases separated the two germline ends. There are 15 residues in the CDR3. The CDR3 region has the DNA TGTGCCAGCAGTGAGGGGATTCCCCAGGGAATTGAAGCTTTCTTT. Translated: CASSEGIPQGIEAFF.